This T cell receptor (beta chain) was recovered during a study of cytomegalovirus exposure and HLA in healthy donors. As for the donors, each was a healthy bone marrow donor. Notes on the study in general: It was assumed in the presence/absence analyses that sequencing depth was roughly uniform across donors. Being productive about 87% or about 30% of the time was typical of most TCR beta V segments in an earlier analysis.

On this clone itself: Its matching antigen is unknown.

The PCR employed 60 Vbeta primers together with 13 Jbeta primers. In the source study's methods: About 11 million of tens of millions of unique TCR beta chains were shared, per a later count. Here immunoSEQ multiplex PCR was the method, and the copy in TCRdb shows in-frame clones only, minus some. V and J calls and clone size come straight from that table; D and trimming were deduced from the DNA. In all, the sample yields fewer than 110,000 clones. The sample taken for sequencing was PBMCs. The clonotype was recovered from a man aged 40-50 years in good health and CMV-seronegative.

The CDR3 sequence: CSVDGPRGGWDNEQFF. The CDR3 nucleotides read TGCAGCGTTGACGGTCCTAGGGGGGGGTGGGACAATGAGCAGTTCTTC. V gene TRBV29-1 combines with J gene TRBJ2-1, with D possibly TRBD2 on 7 matching bases. Between the trimmed V and J ends, which lost 3 bases and 5 bases, there was a span of 20 bases. CDR1 and CDR2 (germline): SQVTM, ANQGSEA. This CDR3 is 16 amino acids long.